The present TCR beta chain was sequenced within a study of cytomegalovirus exposure and HLA in healthy donors. The overall study: An earlier analysis found fewer than 120 million unique TCR beta sequences from approximately 190 million T cells.

Study results and limitations: Fewer N-insertions (relative to the approximately 670-donor mean) were reportedly seen in an Asian-associated ancestry cluster in a later analysis.

This PCR relied on a set of 60 Vbeta primers and 13 Jbeta primers. Clones were sequenced by immunoSEQ multiplex PCR, and TCRdb holds only the in-frame ones, with some missing. In total, the table holds 150,000 to 200,000 clones. In the case of this clone: Its target is not known.

With 6 bases clipped from V and 6 bases from J, the junction kept 7 bases outside the gene matches. This CDR3 comprises 15 residues. Germline loops: CDR1 SEHNR, CDR2 FQNEAQ (reference sequence). This TCR was sampled from a man aged 30 to 45 in good health and CMV-seronegative. This chain joins TRBV7-9 and TRBJ2-3; 12 nucleotides line up with TRBD1. The sample taken for sequencing was PBMCs. The CDR3 reads CASSPQGQGADTQYF. CDR3 in DNA: TGTGCCAGCAGTCCTCAGGGACAGGGGGCGGATACGCAGTATTTT.